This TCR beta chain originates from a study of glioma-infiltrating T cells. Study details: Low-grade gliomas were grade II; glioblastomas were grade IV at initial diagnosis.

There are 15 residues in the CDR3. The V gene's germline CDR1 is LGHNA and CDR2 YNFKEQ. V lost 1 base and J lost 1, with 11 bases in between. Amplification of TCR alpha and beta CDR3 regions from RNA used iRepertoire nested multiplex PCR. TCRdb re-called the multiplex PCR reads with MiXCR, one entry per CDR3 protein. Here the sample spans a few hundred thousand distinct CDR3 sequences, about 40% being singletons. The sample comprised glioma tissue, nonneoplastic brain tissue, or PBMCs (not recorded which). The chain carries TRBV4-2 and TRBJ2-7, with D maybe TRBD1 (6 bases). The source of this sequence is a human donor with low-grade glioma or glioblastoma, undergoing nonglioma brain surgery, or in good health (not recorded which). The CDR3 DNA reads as TGTGCCAGCAGCCAAGTATCCGGACAGTCCTACGAGCAGTACTTC. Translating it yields CASSQVSGQSYEQYF.